The entry below gives a single T cell receptor beta chain sequence along with its context. This sample stems from a study of beta chain features in type 1 diabetes. This CDR3 spans 16 amino acids. After removal of 2 bases from V and 3 bases from J, the junction contained 5 bases not matched to a gene. Germline V gene data show CDR1 as SGHDT and CDR2 as YYEEEE. The study reverse transcribed the entire isolated RNA, so it sequenced expressed TCRB transcripts. Sequencing was performed with immunoSEQ multiplex PCR; in TCRdb, only in-frame clones are kept and a portion is missing. This table holds over 700,000 clones, about a sixth found once.

The sequenced sample was naive CD4+ T cells from blood. This clonotype originated in a woman younger than 35 in good health. The gene calls are TRBV5-6 and TRBJ2-7; 13 nucleotides agree with TRBD2. CDR3 in amino acids: CASSLGLAGVNYEQYF. The CDR3 DNA is TGTGCCAGCAGCTTAGGACTAGCGGGAGTGAACTACGAGCAGTACTTC.